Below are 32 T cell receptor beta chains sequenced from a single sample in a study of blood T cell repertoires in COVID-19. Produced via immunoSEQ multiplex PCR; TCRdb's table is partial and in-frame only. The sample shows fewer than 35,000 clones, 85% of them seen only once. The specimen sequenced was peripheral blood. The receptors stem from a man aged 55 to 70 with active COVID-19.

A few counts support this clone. CDR3 residues: CASSLEVGSRVGNTIYF. CDR3 sequence (DNA): TGTGCCAGCAGCTTAGAAGTTGGTAGCAGGGTTGGAAACACCATATATTTT. The chain recombines TRBV11-2 with TRBJ1-3; weak D call: TRBD1 (5 bases). CDR3 size: 17 residues. Germline lookup yields CDR1 SGHAT and CDR2 FQNNGV. Trimming stripped 0 bases from V and 3 bases from J, with 15 bases between.

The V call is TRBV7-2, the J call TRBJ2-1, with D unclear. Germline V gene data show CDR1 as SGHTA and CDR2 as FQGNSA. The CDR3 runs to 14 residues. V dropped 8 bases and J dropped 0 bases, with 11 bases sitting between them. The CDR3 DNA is TGTGCCAGCGGTGCTTTCTACTCCTACAATGAGCAGTTCTTC. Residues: CASGAFYSYNEQFF.

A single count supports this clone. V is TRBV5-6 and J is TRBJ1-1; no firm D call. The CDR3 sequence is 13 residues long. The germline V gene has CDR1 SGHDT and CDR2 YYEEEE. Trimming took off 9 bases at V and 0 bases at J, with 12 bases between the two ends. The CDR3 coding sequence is TGTGCCACCTTTGCCGGGTTGAACACTGAAGCTTTCTTT. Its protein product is CATFAGLNTEAFF.

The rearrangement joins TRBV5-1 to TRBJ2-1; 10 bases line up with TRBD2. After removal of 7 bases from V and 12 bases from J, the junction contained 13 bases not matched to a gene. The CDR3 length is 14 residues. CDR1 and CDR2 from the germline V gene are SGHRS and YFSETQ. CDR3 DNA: TGCGCCAGCGGCTCTGCCCTAGCGGGAGTACGGCAGTTCTTC. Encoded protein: CASGSALAGVRQFF.

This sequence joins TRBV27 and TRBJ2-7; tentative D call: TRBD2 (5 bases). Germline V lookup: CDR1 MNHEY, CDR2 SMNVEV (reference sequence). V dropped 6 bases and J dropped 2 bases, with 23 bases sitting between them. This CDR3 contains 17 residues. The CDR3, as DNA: TGTGCCAGCAGGCCCAGTAGAAAGGGAGATAGGCCCTACGAGCAGTACTTC. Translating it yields CASRPSRKGDRPYEQYF.

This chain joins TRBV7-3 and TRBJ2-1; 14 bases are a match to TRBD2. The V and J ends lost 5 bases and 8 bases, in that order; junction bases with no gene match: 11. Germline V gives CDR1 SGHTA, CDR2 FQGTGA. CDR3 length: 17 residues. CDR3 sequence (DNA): TGTGCCAGCAGCATTCAGGGGACTAGCGGGAGTAGGTATGAGCAGTTCTTC. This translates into CASSIQGTSGSRYEQFF.

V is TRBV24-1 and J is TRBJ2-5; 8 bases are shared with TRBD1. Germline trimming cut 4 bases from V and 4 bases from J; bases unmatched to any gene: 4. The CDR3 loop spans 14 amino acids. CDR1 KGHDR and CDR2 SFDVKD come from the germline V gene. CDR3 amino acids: CATSDPGTGETQYF. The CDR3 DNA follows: TGTGCCACCAGTGACCCCGGGACAGGAGAGACCCAGTACTTC.

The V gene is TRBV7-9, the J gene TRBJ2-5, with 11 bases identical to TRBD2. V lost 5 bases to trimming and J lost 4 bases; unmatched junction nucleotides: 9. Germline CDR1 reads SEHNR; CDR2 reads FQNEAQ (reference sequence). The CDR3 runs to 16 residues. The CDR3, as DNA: TGTGCCAGCAGCGGGTGGACTAGCGGGCACCGAGAGACCCAGTACTTC. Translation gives CASSGWTSGHRETQYF.

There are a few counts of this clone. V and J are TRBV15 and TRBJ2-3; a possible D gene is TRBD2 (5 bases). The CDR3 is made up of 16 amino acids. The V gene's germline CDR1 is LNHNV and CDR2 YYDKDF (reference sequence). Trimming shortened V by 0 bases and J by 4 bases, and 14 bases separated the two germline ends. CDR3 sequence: CATSRDRAGPADTQYF. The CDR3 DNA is TGTGCCACCAGCAGAGATAGGGCGGGCCCGGCAGATACGCAGTATTTT.

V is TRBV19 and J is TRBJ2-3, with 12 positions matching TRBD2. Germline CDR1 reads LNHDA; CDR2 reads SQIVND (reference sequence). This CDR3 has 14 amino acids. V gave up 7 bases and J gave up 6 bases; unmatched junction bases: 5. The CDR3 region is CASIPSGRGDTQYF. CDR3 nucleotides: TGTGCCAGTATCCCTAGCGGGAGGGGCGATACGCAGTATTTT.

CDR3 amino acids: CASSLVAAEYNEQFF. Here the CDR3 DNA reads TGCGCCAGCAGCTTGGTAGCCGCAGAGTACAATGAGCAGTTCTTC. This chain connects TRBV5-1 to TRBJ2-1; D gene unclear. The length of the CDR3 is 15 residues. Germline values: CDR1 SGHRS, CDR2 YFSETQ. V lost 0 bases and J lost 4, with 11 bases in between.

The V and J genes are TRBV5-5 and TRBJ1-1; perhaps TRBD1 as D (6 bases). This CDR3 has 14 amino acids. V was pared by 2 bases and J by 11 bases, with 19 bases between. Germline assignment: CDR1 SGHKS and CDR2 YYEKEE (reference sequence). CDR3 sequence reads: CASSFSPGVSPAFF. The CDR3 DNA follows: TGTGCCAGCAGCTTTTCGCCAGGGGTCTCCCCGGCTTTCTTT.

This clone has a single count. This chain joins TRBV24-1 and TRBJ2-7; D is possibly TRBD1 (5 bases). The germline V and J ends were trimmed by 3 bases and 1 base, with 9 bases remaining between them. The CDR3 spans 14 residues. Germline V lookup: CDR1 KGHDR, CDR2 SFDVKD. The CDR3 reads CATSDRDSSYEQYF. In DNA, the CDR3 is TGTGCCACCAGTGATCGTGACAGTTCCTACGAGCAGTACTTC.

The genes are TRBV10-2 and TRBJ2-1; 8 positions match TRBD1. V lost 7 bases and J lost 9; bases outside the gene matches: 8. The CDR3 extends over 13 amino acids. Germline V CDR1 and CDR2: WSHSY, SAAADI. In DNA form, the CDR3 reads TGCGCCAGCAACGGACAGGGATCGGGTGAGCAGTTCTTC. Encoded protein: CASNGQGSGEQFF.

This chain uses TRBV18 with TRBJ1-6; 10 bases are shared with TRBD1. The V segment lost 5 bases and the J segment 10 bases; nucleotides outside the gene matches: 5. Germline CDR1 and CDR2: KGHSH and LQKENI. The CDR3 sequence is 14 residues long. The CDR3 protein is CASSGTGERSPLHF. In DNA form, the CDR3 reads TGTGCCAGCTCAGGGACAGGGGAACGGTCACCCCTCCACTTT.

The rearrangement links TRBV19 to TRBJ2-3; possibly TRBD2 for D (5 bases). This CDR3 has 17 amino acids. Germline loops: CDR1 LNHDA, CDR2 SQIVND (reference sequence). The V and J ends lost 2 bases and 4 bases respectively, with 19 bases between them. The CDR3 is CASSISPRVGVADTQYF. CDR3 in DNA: TGTGCCAGTAGTATATCCCCTAGGGTGGGAGTGGCAGATACGCAGTATTTT.

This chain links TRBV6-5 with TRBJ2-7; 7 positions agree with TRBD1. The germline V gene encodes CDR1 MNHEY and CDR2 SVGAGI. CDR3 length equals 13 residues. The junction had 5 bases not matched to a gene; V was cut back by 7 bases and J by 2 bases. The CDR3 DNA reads TGTGCCAGCACCCGGACAGGCGCCTACGAGCAGTACTTC. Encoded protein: CASTRTGAYEQYF.

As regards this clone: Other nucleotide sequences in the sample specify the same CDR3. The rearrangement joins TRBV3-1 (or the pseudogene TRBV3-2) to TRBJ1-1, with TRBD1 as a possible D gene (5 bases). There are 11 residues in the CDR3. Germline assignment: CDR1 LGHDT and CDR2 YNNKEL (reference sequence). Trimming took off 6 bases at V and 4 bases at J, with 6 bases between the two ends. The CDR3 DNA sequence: TGTGCCAGCAGGGGGGGCACTGAAGCTTTCTTT. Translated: CASRGGTEAFF.

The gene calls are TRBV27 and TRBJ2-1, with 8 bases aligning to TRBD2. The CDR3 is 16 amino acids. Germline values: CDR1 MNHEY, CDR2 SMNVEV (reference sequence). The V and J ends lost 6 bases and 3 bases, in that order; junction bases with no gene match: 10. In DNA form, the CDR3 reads TGTGCCAGCAGGAGGGGTGGGACTAGGCTCTACAATGAGCAGTTCTTC. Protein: CASRRGGTRLYNEQFF.

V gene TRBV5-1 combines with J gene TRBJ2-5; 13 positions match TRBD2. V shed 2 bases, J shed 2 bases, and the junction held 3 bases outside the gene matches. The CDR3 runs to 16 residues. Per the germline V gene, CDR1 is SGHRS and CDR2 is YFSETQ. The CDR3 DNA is TGCGCCAGCAGCTTCGGGACTAGCGGGACTCAAGAGACCCAGTACTTC. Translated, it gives CASSFGTSGTQETQYF.

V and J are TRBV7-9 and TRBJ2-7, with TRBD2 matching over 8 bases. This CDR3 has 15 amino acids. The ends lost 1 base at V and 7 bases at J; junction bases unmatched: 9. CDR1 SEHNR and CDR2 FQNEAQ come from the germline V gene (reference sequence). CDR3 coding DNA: TGTGCCAGCAGCTTAGTATCCAGCGGGAGAGAAGAGCAGTACGTC. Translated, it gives CASSLVSSGREEQYV.

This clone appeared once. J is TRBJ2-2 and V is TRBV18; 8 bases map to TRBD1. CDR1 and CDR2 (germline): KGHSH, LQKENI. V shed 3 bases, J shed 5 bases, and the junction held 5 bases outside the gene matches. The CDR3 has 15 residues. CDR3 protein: CASSPRTGYTGELFF. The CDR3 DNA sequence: TGTGCCAGCTCACCCAGGACAGGGTATACCGGGGAGCTGTTTTTT.

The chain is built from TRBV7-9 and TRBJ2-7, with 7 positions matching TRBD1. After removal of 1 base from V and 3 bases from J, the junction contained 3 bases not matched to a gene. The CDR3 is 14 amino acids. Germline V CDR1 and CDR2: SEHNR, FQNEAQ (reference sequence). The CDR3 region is CASSLGQGIYEQYF. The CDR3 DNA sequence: TGTGCCAGCAGCTTAGGACAGGGAATCTACGAGCAGTACTTC. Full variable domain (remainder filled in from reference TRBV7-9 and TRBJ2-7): DTGVSQNPRHKITKRGQNVTFRCDPISEHNRLYWYRQTLGQGPEFLTYFQNEAQLEKSRLLSDRFSAERPKGSFSTLEIQRTEQGDSAMYLCASSLGQGIYEQYFGPGTRLTVT.

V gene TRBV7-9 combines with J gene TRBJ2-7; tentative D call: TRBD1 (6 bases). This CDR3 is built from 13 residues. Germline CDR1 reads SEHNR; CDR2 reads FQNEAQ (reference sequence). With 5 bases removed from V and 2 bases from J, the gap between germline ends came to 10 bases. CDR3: CASSRDNPYEQYF. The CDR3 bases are TGTGCCAGCAGCCGGGACAACCCCTACGAGCAGTACTTC.

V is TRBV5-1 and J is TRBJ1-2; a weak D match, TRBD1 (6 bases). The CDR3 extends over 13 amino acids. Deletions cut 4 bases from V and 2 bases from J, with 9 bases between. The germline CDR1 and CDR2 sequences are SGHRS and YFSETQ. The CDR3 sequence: CASSPGTNYGYTF. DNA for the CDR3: TGCGCCAGCAGCCCCGGGACAAACTATGGCTACACCTTC. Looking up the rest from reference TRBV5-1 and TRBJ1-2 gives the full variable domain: KAGVTQTPRYLIKTRGQQVTLSCSPISGHRSVSWYQQTPGQGLQFLFEYFSETQRNKGNFPGRFSGRQFSNSRSEMNVSTLELGDSALYLCASSPGTNYGYTFGSGTRLTVV.

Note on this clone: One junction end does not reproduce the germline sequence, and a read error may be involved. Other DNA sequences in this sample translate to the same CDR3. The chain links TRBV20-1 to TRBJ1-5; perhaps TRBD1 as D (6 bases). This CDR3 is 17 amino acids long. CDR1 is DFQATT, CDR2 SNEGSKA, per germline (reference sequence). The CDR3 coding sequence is TGCAGCGCTAGTCCCTCGACAGGCGACCCTAGCAATCAGCCCCAGCATTTT. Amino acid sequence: CSASPSTGDPSNQPQHF.

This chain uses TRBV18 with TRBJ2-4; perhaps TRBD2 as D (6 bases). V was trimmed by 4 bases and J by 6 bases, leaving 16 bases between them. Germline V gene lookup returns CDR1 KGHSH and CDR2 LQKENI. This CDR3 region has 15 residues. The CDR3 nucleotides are TGTGCCAGCTCACTGCTGATCGGGGGTCGAAACATTCAGTACTTC. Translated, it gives CASSLLIGGRNIQYF.

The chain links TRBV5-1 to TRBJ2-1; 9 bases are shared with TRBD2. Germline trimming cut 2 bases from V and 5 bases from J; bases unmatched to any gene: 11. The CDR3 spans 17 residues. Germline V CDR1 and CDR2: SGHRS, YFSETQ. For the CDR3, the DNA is TGCGCCAGCAGCTTCTCCGGGGGAGCGGGAGGACACAATGAGCAGTTCTTC. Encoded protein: CASSFSGGAGGHNEQFF. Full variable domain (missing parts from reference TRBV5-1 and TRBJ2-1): KAGVTQTPRYLIKTRGQQVTLSCSPISGHRSVSWYQQTPGQGLQFLFEYFSETQRNKGNFPGRFSGRQFSNSRSEMNVSTLELGDSALYLCASSFSGGAGGHNEQFFGPGTRLTVL.

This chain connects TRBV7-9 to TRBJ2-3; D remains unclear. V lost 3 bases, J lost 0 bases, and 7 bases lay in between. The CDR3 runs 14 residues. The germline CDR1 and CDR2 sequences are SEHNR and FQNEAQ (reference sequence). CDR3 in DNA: TGTGCCAGCAGCTTGGCCGCTAGCACAGATACGCAGTATTTT. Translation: CASSLAASTDTQYF.

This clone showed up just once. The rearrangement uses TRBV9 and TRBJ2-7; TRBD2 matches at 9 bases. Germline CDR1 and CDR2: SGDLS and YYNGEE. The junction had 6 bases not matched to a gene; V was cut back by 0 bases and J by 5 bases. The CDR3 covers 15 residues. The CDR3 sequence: CASSVAGTSPHEQYF. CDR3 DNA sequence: TGTGCCAGCAGCGTAGCCGGGACTAGCCCCCACGAGCAGTACTTC.

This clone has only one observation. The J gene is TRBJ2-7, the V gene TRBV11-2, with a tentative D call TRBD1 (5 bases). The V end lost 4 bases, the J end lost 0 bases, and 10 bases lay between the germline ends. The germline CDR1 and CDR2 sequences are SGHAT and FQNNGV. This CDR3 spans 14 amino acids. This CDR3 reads CASSWTQSSYEQYF. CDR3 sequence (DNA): TGTGCCAGCAGCTGGACACAGAGCTCCTACGAGCAGTACTTC.

CDR3 bases: TGTGCCAGCAGCCACGCCGGCGGATCCAGCCCCTACGAGCAGTACTTC. Translation: CASSHAGGSSPYEQYF. The chain uses TRBV4-2 and TRBJ2-7, with unresolved D. Germline lookup yields CDR1 LGHNA and CDR2 YNFKEQ. Between the trimmed V and J ends, which lost 3 bases and 2 bases, there was a span of 17 bases. The CDR3 runs 16 residues.